This TCR beta chain comes out of a study of T-cell reconstitution after alpha-beta-depleted transplantation in children. Study-level points and caveats: T-cell numbers and diversity one year post-transplant derived largely from freshly generated T cells. Expanded clones from the graft, numbering several hundred, reportedly supplied alpha-beta T cells about two months after transplant.

On this clonotype: Its antigen is unidentified.

This sample's TCRbeta library carried unique molecular identifier barcodes. MiXCR was run by TCRdb on the PCR reads, yielding one entry per CDR3 protein. The sample records about 510,000 distinct CDR3 sequences, roughly 10% being singletons. The CDR3 is 17 residues long. V dropped 5 bases and J dropped 5; count of bases not matched to a gene: 15. Germline assignment: CDR1 MDHEN and CDR2 SYDVKM. This chain joins TRBV28 and TRBJ2-1, with 7 bases fitting TRBD2. This specimen was PBMCs, mostly from graft donor cells, taken 180 days after TCRalphabeta/CD19-depleted stem cell transplant. This receptor was obtained from a female patient aged 2 to 10 who had a stem cell transplant for aplastic anemia, so the T cells may come from the graft donor. CDR3 sequence (DNA): TGTGCCAGCAGTCCTCCTGGTCTAGCGGCACACGACAATGAGCAGTTCTTC. Amino acids: CASSPPGLAAHDNEQFF.